A single sample gave rise to the 21 T cell receptor beta chains below, sequenced in a study of blood T cell repertoires in COVID-19. Profiling relied on immunoSEQ multiplex PCR, and the TCRdb table lists in-frame clones only, not all of them. Here the sample spans more than 200,000 clones, about 88% being singletons. The source material was PBMCs or T cells enriched from blood (not recorded which). The receptors come from a woman aged 45-65 years who had recovered from COVID-19.

The V gene is TRBV6-2 or TRBV6-3, the J gene TRBJ1-2; D not resolved. The germline V gene has CDR1 MNHEY and CDR2 SVGEGT. This CDR3 has 13 amino acids. The V end was cut by 5 bases, the J end by 8 bases, with 15 bases between. The CDR3, as DNA: TGTGCCAGCAGTGCGGACTCTCTAGGGGGCTACACCTTC. This gives the protein CASSADSLGGYTF.

This clone was picked up one time. The chain employs TRBV5-1 and TRBJ2-3, with 7 positions matching TRBD2. The germline CDR1 and CDR2 sequences are SGHRS and YFSETQ. The CDR3 spans 14 residues. Trimming took 8 bases from V and 4 from J; bases not matched to a gene: 10. CDR3 amino acids: CASTNGGWADTQYF. DNA of the CDR3: TGCGCCAGTACCAACGGGGGGTGGGCAGATACGCAGTATTTT.

The rearrangement uses TRBV24-1 and TRBJ1-2, with D unclear. Trimming took 2 bases from V and 0 from J, leaving 6 bases between them. The CDR3 covers 14 residues. Germline V gives CDR1 KGHDR, CDR2 SFDVKD. The CDR3: CATSDSGTNYGYTF. The CDR3 bases are TGTGCCACCAGTGATTCAGGAACTAACTATGGCTACACCTTC.

This chain links TRBV6-5 with TRBJ1-5, with no clear D. V lost 9 bases to trimming and J lost 1 base, with 10 bases between them. Germline assignment: CDR1 MNHEY and CDR2 SVGAGI. The CDR3 is 13 residues long. Written as DNA, the CDR3 is TGTGCCAGTAAACAGTTAAGCAATCAGCCCCAGCATTTT. The encoded protein is CASKQLSNQPQHF.

V is TRBV3-1 (or the pseudogene TRBV3-2) and J is TRBJ2-2, with D unresolved. V was clipped by 8 bases and J by 1 base, with 2 bases between them. CDR1 and CDR2 from the germline V gene are LGHDT and YNNKEL (reference sequence). The CDR3 length is 11 residues. The DNA of the CDR3 is TGTGCCAGCCAGAACACCGGGGAGCTGTTTTTT. It yields the protein CASQNTGELFF.

The J gene is TRBJ2-1, the V gene TRBV3-1 (or the pseudogene TRBV3-2); no reliable D call. The CDR3 loop spans 16 amino acids. Germline V CDR1 and CDR2: LGHDT, YNNKEL (reference sequence). V was pared by 0 bases and J by 6 bases, with 15 bases between. CDR3: CASSQEKLFVGNEQFF. The CDR3 DNA reads as TGTGCCAGCAGCCAAGAAAAACTATTTGTCGGCAATGAGCAGTTCTTC.

This sequence joins TRBV2 and TRBJ2-7; D is possibly TRBD1 (6 bases). CDR3 size: 14 residues. V gave up 6 bases and J gave up 0 bases, with 12 bases separating them. The germline V gene encodes CDR1 SNHLY and CDR2 FYNNEI. In DNA form, the CDR3 reads TGTGCCAGCAGCGGGACACAGATCTCCTACGAGCAGTACTTC. Encoded protein: CASSGTQISYEQYF.

The chain carries TRBV28 and TRBJ1-5; maybe TRBD1 (6 bases). The CDR3 is made up of 14 amino acids. V was cut by 6 bases and J by 2 bases, with 11 bases left in between. Germline CDR1 MDHEN, CDR2 SYDVKM. The CDR3 spells CASSLTGRNQPQHF. In nucleotides, the CDR3 is TGTGCCAGCAGCTTGACAGGCCGCAATCAGCCCCAGCATTTT.

DNA for the CDR3: TGTGCCAGCAACCCGAGTGCACAGGGGTGGAAAGCTTTCTTT. The encoded protein is CASNPSAQGWKAFF. This chain connects TRBV6-5 to TRBJ1-1, with 7 nucleotides matching TRBD1. The CDR3 contains 14 residues. The germline CDR1 and CDR2 sequences are MNHEY and SVGAGI. V dropped 7 bases and J dropped 9; count of bases not matched to a gene: 14.

The chain recombines TRBV4-3 with TRBJ2-3, with D unclear. Germline V gene data show CDR1 as LGHNA and CDR2 as YSLEER. The CDR3 is made up of 15 amino acids. The V gene lost 0 bases and the J gene lost 0 bases, with 7 bases spanning the gap. The CDR3 DNA is TGCGCCAGCAGCCAAGATCGCAGGAGCACAGATACGCAGTATTTT. Residues: CASSQDRRSTDTQYF.

The J gene is TRBJ1-5, the V gene TRBV6-1; tentatively, D is TRBD1 (5 bases). Per germline, CDR1 MNHNS and CDR2 SASEGT. Trimming removed 11 bases at V and 2 bases at J, with 13 bases between. The CDR3 sequence is 13 residues long. The CDR3 here is CAAGGLGNQPQHF. CDR3 coding DNA: TGTGCCGCGGGGGGGTTAGGCAATCAGCCCCAGCATTTT.

This chain uses TRBV19 with TRBJ2-5; the match to TRBD2 covers 9 bases. After removal of 3 bases from V and 5 bases from J, the junction contained 4 bases not matched to a gene. Germline V gives CDR1 LNHDA, CDR2 SQIVND (reference sequence). This CDR3 has 14 residues. DNA of the CDR3: TGTGCCAGTAGTATCGGGACTAGCCGGGAGACCCAGTACTTC. Translating it yields CASSIGTSRETQYF.

This clone occurred once. This CDR3 is CASSPRYPGQGDQPQHF. CDR3 DNA sequence: TGTGCCAGCAGCCCTCGATATCCGGGACAGGGGGATCAGCCCCAGCATTTT. The V call is TRBV9, the J call TRBJ1-5, with TRBD1 identical over 11 bases. Germline V gene data show CDR1 as SGDLS and CDR2 as YYNGEE. The ends lost 4 bases at V and 5 bases at J; junction bases unmatched: 11. CDR3 size: 17 residues.

The rearrangement joins TRBV7-6 to TRBJ2-1; 7 nucleotides line up with TRBD1. V shed 5 bases and J 5 bases; nucleotides not matched to a gene: 9. Per the germline V gene, CDR1 is SGHVS and CDR2 is FNYEAQ. This CDR3 comprises 15 residues. The CDR3: CASSPRDRFNNEQFF. The CDR3 nucleotides are TGTGCCAGCAGCCCACGGGACAGATTTAACAATGAGCAGTTCTTC.

The chain joins TRBV18 to TRBJ1-4; 9 bases line up with TRBD1. There are 16 residues in the CDR3. The germline V gene encodes CDR1 KGHSH and CDR2 LQKENI. J was trimmed by 10 bases and V by 1 base; bases with no gene match: 10. The CDR3 is CASSPLSGQGPGKLFF. DNA for the CDR3: TGTGCCAGCTCACCACTGTCGGGACAGGGCCCTGGAAAACTGTTTTTT. The full variable domain, its missing parts supplied by reference TRBV18 and TRBJ1-4, is NAGVMQNPRHLVRRRGQEARLRCSPMKGHSHVYWYRQLPEEGLKFMVYLQKENIIDESGMPKERFSAEFPKEGPSILRIQQVVRGDSAAYFCASSPLSGQGPGKLFFGSGTQLSVL.

CDR3 amino acids: CASSPYPSGRSTEAFF. CDR3 coding DNA: TGTGCCAGCAGTCCATACCCCTCGGGGAGGTCCACTGAAGCTTTCTTT. The V and J genes are TRBV27 and TRBJ1-1; D unclear. V dropped 5 bases and J dropped 4 bases, with 20 bases sitting between them. Germline CDR1 reads MNHEY; CDR2 reads SMNVEV (reference sequence). There are 16 residues in the CDR3.

The chain links TRBV4-1 to TRBJ2-1; perhaps TRBD2 as D (5 bases). In germline, CDR1 is MGHRA, CDR2 YSYEKL. The CDR3 runs 14 residues. The V gene lost 6 bases and the J gene lost 3 bases, with 12 bases spanning the gap. In DNA form, the CDR3 reads TGCGCCAGCAGTTGGAGCGGAGACTACAATGAGCAGTTCTTC. It specifies CASSWSGDYNEQFF.

The V and J genes are TRBV3-1 (or the pseudogene TRBV3-2) and TRBJ2-3; no reliable D call. The CDR3 runs 13 residues. CDR1 LGHDT and CDR2 YNNKEL come from the germline V gene (reference sequence). V dropped 0 bases and J dropped 2 bases, with 3 bases sitting between them. This CDR3 is CASSQDHTDTQYF. The CDR3 DNA reads TGTGCCAGCAGCCAAGATCACACAGATACGCAGTATTTT.

The chain joins TRBV18 to TRBJ1-3, with D unresolved. The V end lost 3 bases, the J end lost 3 bases, and 9 bases lay between the germline ends. In germline, CDR1 is KGHSH, CDR2 LQKENI. This CDR3 is built from 14 residues. CDR3 sequence: CASSPPPFGNTIYF. The DNA of the CDR3 is TGTGCCAGCTCACCCCCCCCTTTTGGAAACACCATATATTTT.

The J gene is TRBJ2-5, the V gene TRBV6-5, with 7 bases aligning to TRBD1. CDR1 MNHEY and CDR2 SVGAGI come from the germline V gene. The CDR3 is 12 amino acids. The J segment lost 7 bases and the V segment lost 7 bases, leaving 6 bases of the junction unmatched. CDR3 region: CASNRDSGTQYF. The CDR3 DNA follows: TGTGCCAGCAATCGGGACAGTGGGACCCAGTACTTC.

The V and J genes are TRBV2 and TRBJ2-1; weak D call: TRBD2 (5 bases). The CDR3 is made up of 14 amino acids. The germline V gene has CDR1 SNHLY and CDR2 FYNNEI. V lost 4 bases to trimming and J lost 3 bases, with 10 bases between them. The CDR3 DNA is TGTGCCAGCAGTGCTAGCCGAGGCTACAATGAGCAGTTCTTC. It translates to CASSASRGYNEQFF.